This T cell receptor beta chain appears in the sequencing data of a study of cytomegalovirus exposure and HLA in healthy donors. Turning to the study itself: Unique TCRs from HLA-typed donors, 85 million to 100 million of them, were held in an early data release.

The PCR had 60 Vbeta and 13 Jbeta primers. Profiling relied on immunoSEQ multiplex PCR, and the TCRdb table lists in-frame clones only, not all of them. The data contain some 180,000 clones, roughly 85% of them singletons. This CDR3 is 15 amino acids long. Germline CDR1 is SNHLY and CDR2 is FYNNEI. The trim removed 7 bases at V and 5 bases at J, leaving 12 bases unmatched. Comment on this clone: Its antigen is undetermined.

Points from the study as a whole: Data from an earlier analysis indicated that most TCR beta V segments were productive either about 90% or about 30% of the time.

Sequencing used PBMCs. The chain recombines TRBV2 with TRBJ2-5; 8 bases line up with TRBD2. The TCR sequence derives from a woman in her forties or fifties in good health and CMV-seronegative. The CDR3 sequence is CASMAGGPIGETQYF. Written as DNA, the CDR3 is TGTGCCAGCATGGCGGGAGGCCCCATTGGCGAGACCCAGTACTTC.